A single sample is the source of the 23 T cell receptor beta chains below, sequenced in a study of T cell responses to AZD1222 COVID-19 vaccine. Measured with immunoSEQ multiplex PCR; TCRdb has only the in-frame clones, and not every one. The table lists roughly 72,000 clones, 85% of them singletons, with over 20% in the top ten. Sample: peripheral blood, taken on day 0 of AZD1222 vaccination. The receptors were gathered from an adult in good health.

This clone showed up just once. The V call is TRBV9, the J call TRBJ2-3; 11 positions agree with TRBD2. The CDR3 contains 19 residues. V was pared by 0 bases and J by 1 base, with 10 bases of the junction left unmatched. Germline loops: CDR1 SGDLS, CDR2 YYNGEE. CDR3: CASSVGLAGINWGTDTQYF. CDR3 DNA sequence: TGTGCCAGCAGCGTAGGACTAGCGGGGATTAATTGGGGCACAGATACGCAGTATTTT.

The rearrangement joins TRBV10-3 to TRBJ2-4; D is possibly TRBD2 (6 bases). V dropped 6 bases and J dropped 0 bases, with 9 bases sitting between them. The CDR3 contains 14 residues. Germline CDR1 and CDR2: ENHRY and SYGVKD. The CDR3 DNA reads TGTGCCATCAGCCGGGACTTAGCCAAAAACATTCAGTACTTC. It codes for CAISRDLAKNIQYF.

CDR3 loop: CASSPYSDQTYEQYF. In DNA form, the CDR3 reads TGTGCCAGCAGCCCGTATTCGGACCAAACCTACGAGCAGTACTTC. The genes are TRBV14 and TRBJ2-7; D gene ambiguous. This CDR3 region has 15 residues. V was clipped by 4 bases and J by 2 bases, with 15 bases between them. Germline V gives CDR1 SGHDN, CDR2 FVKESK.

This rearrangement joins TRBV6-5 to TRBJ2-3, with D perhaps TRBD2 (6 bases). The V gene's germline CDR1 is MNHEY and CDR2 SVGAGI. Trimming cost V 5 bases and J 5 bases, with 17 bases left between them. The CDR3 runs to 15 residues. CDR3 residues: CASSRFGREEDTQYF. CDR3 bases: TGTGCCAGCAGTAGGTTCGGCAGGGAGGAAGATACGCAGTATTTT.

The chain carries TRBV2 and TRBJ2-1; possible D gene TRBD1, 5 bases. This CDR3 is built from 15 residues. The V and J ends lost 3 bases and 0 bases respectively, with 9 bases between them. Germline values: CDR1 SNHLY, CDR2 FYNNEI. The CDR3 coding sequence is TGTGCCAGCAGTGAGATAAGGGGCTCCTACAATGAGCAGTTCTTC. This encodes CASSEIRGSYNEQFF.

J is TRBJ1-5 and V is TRBV10-3; perhaps TRBD1 as D (6 bases). Germline V CDR1 and CDR2: ENHRY, SYGVKD. The CDR3 length is 13 residues. Trimming took off 4 bases at V and 5 bases at J, with 9 bases between the two ends. CDR3 DNA sequence: TGTGCCATCAGTGGTAGGACAGATCAGCCCCAGCATTTT. Residues: CAISGRTDQPQHF.

The V call is TRBV29-1, the J call TRBJ1-1; TRBD1 might be the D (6 bases). Germline assignment: CDR1 SQVTM and CDR2 ANQGSEA. The germline V and J ends were trimmed by 6 bases and 4 bases, with 15 bases remaining between them. This CDR3 is 13 amino acids long. CDR3 amino acids: CSVQGELGTEAFF. CDR3 sequence (DNA): TGCAGCGTACAGGGTGAGTTGGGCACTGAAGCTTTCTTT.

The rearrangement joins TRBV7-8 to TRBJ2-2; D is uncertain. The CDR3 is made up of 14 amino acids. V was shortened by 6 bases and J by 1 base, with 9 bases between the two germline ends. Germline assignment: CDR1 SGHVS and CDR2 FQNEAQ. The CDR3 DNA is TGTGCCAGCAGGCCTCAGGTGAACACCGGGGAGCTGTTTTTT. The encoded protein is CASRPQVNTGELFF. Together with reference TRBV7-8 and TRBJ2-2, the CDR3 gives the full variable domain: GAGVSQSPRYKVAKRGQDVALRCDPISGHVSLFWYQQALGQGPEFLTYFQNEAQLDKSGLPSDRFFAERPEGSVSTLKIQRTQQEDSAVYLCASRPQVNTGELFFGEGSRLTVL.

The chain carries TRBV5-8 and TRBJ1-1; 8 nucleotides align to TRBD1. The J segment lost 4 bases and the V segment lost 2 bases, leaving 7 bases of the junction unmatched. Germline V gives CDR1 SGHTS, CDR2 YDEGEE. The CDR3 sequence is 15 residues long. This chain's CDR3 is CASSFQGAGGTEAFF. The CDR3 nucleotides are TGTGCCAGCAGCTTTCAGGGGGCGGGAGGCACTGAAGCTTTCTTT.

The rearrangement joins TRBV18 to TRBJ1-4; D is perhaps TRBD1 (5 bases). Germline V lookup: CDR1 KGHSH, CDR2 LQKENI. Trimming shortened V by 3 bases and J by 3 bases, and 8 bases separated the two germline ends. There are 14 residues in the CDR3. The CDR3 DNA reads as TGTGCCAGCTCACCTGGGACTTCTAATGAAAAACTGTTTTTT. Protein sequence: CASSPGTSNEKLFF.

A single count supports this clone. The chain links TRBV29-1 to TRBJ1-2, with D possibly matching TRBD1 (6 bases). The CDR3 contains 12 residues. Trimming stripped 2 bases from V and 9 bases from J, with 13 bases between. CDR1 and CDR2 (germline): SQVTM, ANQGSEA. The CDR3 reads CSVETGPDRYTF. For the CDR3, the DNA is TGCAGCGTTGAAACAGGGCCTGATCGCTACACCTTC.

The chain has TRBV10-3 and TRBJ2-3; 9 positions match TRBD1. V trimming: 6 bases; J trimming: 3 bases; junction bases outside the gene matches: 4. CDR3 length: 14 residues. Germline V CDR1 and CDR2: ENHRY, SYGVKD. The CDR3 bases are TGTGCCATCAGCCGACAGGGGGAGACAGATACGCAGTATTTT. It yields the protein CAISRQGETDTQYF.

The chain combines TRBV7-2 with TRBJ1-3; D may be TRBD1 (5 bases). Per germline, CDR1 SGHTA and CDR2 FQGNSA. The CDR3 sequence is 16 residues long. Trimming shortened V by 8 bases and J by 0 bases, and 17 bases separated the two germline ends. CDR3 in amino acids: CASEPGGSSSGNTIYF. DNA for the CDR3: TGTGCCAGCGAACCCGGGGGATCCAGCTCTGGAAACACCATATATTTT.

This rearrangement joins TRBV19 to TRBJ2-1, with 7 bases fitting TRBD2. The J segment lost 15 bases and the V segment lost 6 bases, leaving 8 bases of the junction unmatched. CDR1 LNHDA and CDR2 SQIVND come from the germline V gene (reference sequence). There are 11 residues in the CDR3. The CDR3 protein is CASSTRDYRFF. In DNA form, the CDR3 reads TGTGCCAGTAGCACCCGGGACTACCGGTTCTTC.

The chain joins TRBV29-1 to TRBJ1-1, with D unclear. CDR1 SQVTM and CDR2 ANQGSEA come from the germline V gene. V lost 3 bases and J lost 1, with 18 bases in between. The CDR3 runs to 16 residues. The CDR3 DNA reads TGCAGCGTTGATGGGATTGAGGGTAAGGAGAACACTGAAGCTTTCTTT. This sequence encodes CSVDGIEGKENTEAFF.

A few counts support this clone. The genes are TRBV29-1 and TRBJ2-3; the D call may be TRBD1 or TRBD2 (5 bases each). V lost 6 bases to trimming and J lost 1 base, with 11 bases between them. Germline loops: CDR1 SQVTM, CDR2 ANQGSEA. The CDR3 is made up of 13 amino acids. This CDR3 reads CSVGTAGTDTQYF. The CDR3 bases are TGCAGCGTCGGGACCGCGGGCACAGATACGCAGTATTTT.

This rearrangement joins TRBV10-1 to TRBJ2-3; the match to TRBD2 covers 9 bases. The CDR3 sequence is 14 residues long. Germline V gene sequence: CDR1 WNHNN, CDR2 SYGVQD (reference sequence). The V segment lost 2 bases and the J segment 6 bases; nucleotides outside the gene matches: 3. CDR3 sequence: CASSERLAGDTQYF. As DNA, the CDR3 is TGCGCCAGCAGTGAGAGGCTAGCGGGGGATACGCAGTATTTT.

The chain combines TRBV12-3 or TRBV12-4 with TRBJ1-2; unclear D gene. CDR3 length: 13 amino acids. V lost 3 bases and J 4 bases, leaving 9 bases between the germline ends. The CDR3 DNA reads TGTGCCAGCAGTTTCGACACAACCTATGGCTACACCTTC. This encodes CASSFDTTYGYTF.

The chain recombines TRBV6-5 with TRBJ2-7, with 10 bases fitting TRBD2. The CDR3 is made up of 14 amino acids. V lost 10 bases and J lost 2; bases outside the gene matches: 8. The germline V gene encodes CDR1 MNHEY and CDR2 SVGAGI. In nucleotides, the CDR3 is TGTGCCATCGAGACTAGCGGGCTACCCTACGAGCAGTACTTC. This codes for CAIETSGLPYEQYF.

The rearrangement links TRBV18 to TRBJ1-4; D may be TRBD1 (6 bases). CDR1 is KGHSH and CDR2 is LQKENI in the germline V gene. V was pared by 2 bases and J by 8 bases, with 6 bases between. The length of the CDR3 is 12 residues. Here the CDR3 reads CASSPGQEKLFF. The CDR3 DNA sequence: TGTGCCAGCTCACCAGGACAGGAAAAACTGTTTTTT. Filled out from reference TRBV18 and TRBJ1-4, the complete variable domain reads NAGVMQNPRHLVRRRGQEARLRCSPMKGHSHVYWYRQLPEEGLKFMVYLQKENIIDESGMPKERFSAEFPKEGPSILRIQQVVRGDSAAYFCASSPGQEKLFFGSGTQLSVL.

V gene TRBV19 combines with J gene TRBJ2-7; D possibly corresponds to TRBD1 (6 bases). The CDR3 consists of 14 residues. V lost 2 bases, J lost 2 bases, and 10 bases lay in between. Germline V gene lookup returns CDR1 LNHDA and CDR2 SQIVND (reference sequence). CDR3 sequence: CASSIFKGAYEQYF. The CDR3 DNA follows: TGTGCCAGTAGTATATTTAAGGGGGCCTACGAGCAGTACTTC.

The chain joins TRBV11-1 to TRBJ1-1; 8 bases fit TRBD1. V shed 2 bases and J 5 bases; nucleotides not matched to a gene: 4. This CDR3 contains 14 residues. The germline gives CDR1 SGHAT, CDR2 FQDESV (reference sequence). Written as DNA, the CDR3 is TGTGCCAGCAGCTTACGGACAGGGAGGACTGAAGCTTTCTTT. Translated, it gives CASSLRTGRTEAFF.

CDR3 protein: CASSFYGDMNTEAFF. The CDR3 nucleotides are TGCGCCAGCAGCTTCTACGGGGATATGAACACTGAAGCTTTCTTT. This chain uses TRBV5-1 with TRBJ1-1, with D unresolved. This CDR3 contains 15 residues. Germline-derived CDR1 and CDR2 are SGHRS and YFSETQ. The V and J ends lost 2 bases and 0 bases respectively, with 11 bases between them.